A selection of T cell receptor beta chains follows, all from one sample in a study of shared clonotypes between healthy human individuals. The assay was immunoSEQ multiplex PCR, and TCRdb's table has in-frame clones only and misses some. This sample carries around 550,000 clones, 90% to 97% of them seen once, and the ten largest clones take about 0.064%. The sequenced material came from naive CD4+ T cells sorted from blood. These receptors originate from a woman in her thirties in good health. Each CDR3 is given with its conserved first and last residue. The D gene is left open where the match is weak. Some rows mark clone size as missing; the rest say once, few, many or name a class of expanded clone.

>TRBD1|.|TRBV28|TRBJ2-7
CASSLHGTGVMEQYF
TGTGCCAGCAGTCTCCACGGGACAGGGGTCATGGAACAGTACTTC
>.|.|TRBV6-1|TRBJ2-7
CASSGRVNIRDEQYF
TGTGCCAGCAGTGGCCGGGTGAACATCCGCGACGAGCAGTACTTC
>TRBD2|.|TRBV5-4|TRBJ2-4
CASSPGLAARGYF
TGTGCCAGCAGCCCAGGACTAGCGGCCCGCGGGTACTTC
>TRBD1|.|TRBV7-9|TRBJ2-1
CASSSGTGINEQFF
TGTGCCAGCAGCTCCGGGACAGGGATTAATGAGCAGTTCTTC
>TRBD2|.|TRBV10-2|TRBJ2-7
CASRERGSFYEQYF
TGCGCCAGCAGGGAGCGGGGCTCTTTCTACGAGCAGTACTTC
>.|.|TRBV9|TRBJ2-5
CASSDPSEETQYF
TGTGCCAGCAGCGACCCCAGCGAAGAGACCCAGTACTTC
>.|.|TRBV11-2|TRBJ1-3
CASSSRQRSGNTIYF
TGTGCCAGCAGCTCTCGACAGCGCTCTGGAAACACCATATATTTT
>.|.|TRBV7-8|TRBJ1-6
CASSLGANSPLHF
TGTGCCAGCAGCCTCGGGGCCAATTCACCCCTCCACTTT
>.|.|TRBV7-9|TRBJ2-4
CASSLDGRLAKNIQYF
TGTGCCAGCAGCTTAGATGGCAGGTTAGCCAAAAACATTCAGTACTTC
>.|.|TRBV15|TRBJ2-7
CAISRGHTYEQYF
TGTGCCATCAGCAGAGGTCATACCTACGAGCAGTACTTC
>.|.|TRBV6-1|TRBJ1-3
CASSEVVFSGNTIYF
TGTGCCAGCAGTGAAGTTGTATTCTCTGGAAACACCATATATTTT
>.|.|TRBV6-5|TRBJ2-1
CASSNNAMTNEQFF
TGTGCCAGCAGTAACAATGCGATGACTAATGAGCAGTTCTTC
>TRBD2|.|TRBV5-1|TRBJ2-7
CASSLGAGGALEQYF
TGCGCCAGCAGCTTGGGGGCGGGAGGGGCTCTGGAGCAGTACTTC
>.|.|TRBV21-1|TRBJ2-1
CASSIPGQGATGEQFF
TGTGCCAGCAGCATACCGGGACAGGGGGCTACAGGTGAGCAGTTCTTC
>.|once|TRBV18|TRBJ2-3
CASSPRALRSSTDTQYF
TGTGCCAGCTCACCCCGGGCTCTGCGGTCTAGCACAGATACGCAGTATTTT
>.|.|TRBV28|TRBJ1-1
CASSPSHPLNTEAFF
TGTGCCAGCAGCCCCTCCCATCCTCTGAACACTGAAGCTTTCTTT
>TRBD2|.|TRBV19|TRBJ2-4
CASSVRGTSGRERAKNIQYF
TGTGCCAGTAGCGTTAGGGGAACTAGCGGGAGGGAACGAGCCAAAAACATTCAGTACTTC
>TRBD1|.|TRBV6-5|TRBJ1-1
CASSTGRTGGIEAFF
TGTGCCAGCAGTACCGGACGGACAGGGGGGATTGAAGCTTTCTTT
>TRBD1|once|TRBV28|TRBJ2-7
CASRLTGAMYEQYF
TGTGCCAGCAGATTGACAGGGGCTATGTACGAGCAGTACTTC
>.|.|TRBV5-1|TRBJ1-3
CASSTDAGNTIYF
TGCGCCAGCAGCACGGATGCTGGAAACACCATATATTTT
>TRBD1|.|TRBV6-6|TRBJ1-2
CASSWDRGLHTF
TGTGCCAGCAGTTGGGACAGGGGGCTTCACACCTTC
>.|.|TRBV5-1|TRBJ1-1
CASSFGTKRNTEAFF
TGCGCCAGCAGCTTTGGGACAAAACGGAACACTGAAGCTTTCTTT
>TRBD1|.|TRBV6-5|TRBJ2-7
CASSYRGRDYEQYF
TGTGCCAGCAGTTACAGGGGGCGCGATTACGAGCAGTACTTC
>.|.|TRBV6-5|TRBJ2-7
CASSYGRDSYEQYF
TGTGCCAGCAGTTACGGACGGGACTCCTACGAGCAGTACTTC
>.|.|TRBV4-1|TRBJ2-5
CASSQGAGVETQYF
TGCGCCAGCAGCCAAGGCGCCGGGGTAGAGACCCAGTACTTC
>.|once|TRBV28|TRBJ2-2
CASSLRQKLSTNTGELFF
TGTGCCAGCAGTCTCCGACAGAAATTATCGACGAACACCGGGGAGCTGTTTTTT